This TCR beta chain comes out of a study of T cells in Graves' hyperthyroidism and ophthalmopathy (dated by TCRdb to 2018 to 2020). The study in broad terms: Peripheral blood samples were taken at the time of initial diagnosis, prior to any treatment. The roughly 100 discovery patients were randomly split 7:3 into training and test sets. Prospective prediction of ophthalmopathy was tested in an independent validation cohort of 18 to 20 hyperthyroidism patients and roughly 16 patients who later progressed to ophthalmopathy. The study also compared thyroid tissue and blood T-cell repertoires from five or six Graves' hyperthyroidism patients. The paper reports TCR Vbeta CDR3 sequencing of 130 to 150 peripheral blood samples: 43 ophthalmopathy, about 75 hyperthyroidism and around 17 progressor patients. To identify TCR V-J signatures that set the groups apart, the researchers used a discovery cohort of 90 to 100 patients, made up of roughly 40 with Graves' ophthalmopathy and about 60 with stable Graves' hyperthyroidism. Following sampling, methimazole starting at 30 mg daily was given to hyperthyroidism patients, and high-dose intravenous methylprednisolone was given to ophthalmopathy patients.

The TCR beta CDR3 regions were amplified from RNA transcripts. A first-round RT-PCR of the TCR CDR3 used the HTBI primer set with the Qiagen OneStep RT-PCR kit. The libraries were constructed in a second round of multiplex PCR and then size-selected and purified. Sequencing of the libraries was done on an Illumina HiSeq2000 using paired-end 100 bp reads. Per the original workflow: SOAPnuke was used to process the raw data, throwing out any read that contained adapters or uncalled bases, had a mean Phred below 15, or lacked an exact constant-primer or identifier match. COPE v1.2.5 was used to merge high-quality paired reads, and clonotypes were defined as unique nucleotide sequences. MiTCR v1.1 was used to align the clonotypes against IMGT TRBV, TRBD and TRBJ reference segments. The analysis was restricted to V-J combinations with a frequency above 0.0001, which together covered 99.2% of the repertoires. A TCS score was defined as the ratio between F50 (clonal expansion) and ExV (chaos), using BLOSUM62-based TCRdist between CDR3 peptides within each V-J. Welch's t-statistics and random forest reduced fewer than 550 V-J features to 13, which were used in a naive Bayes classifier (R e1071). The raw public reads went through TCRdb reprocessing: fastp at Q25, MiXCR clone calling, in-frame beta chains kept. Each record represents a unique CDR3 protein, reported with the most common genes and DNA among its rows. V and J calls and clone size were set by TCRdb, not the authors. This sample lists about 500,000 distinct CDR3 sequences; over 15% were detected once. The top ten constitute approximately 18% of the sample.

The table lists this clonotype with a few counts. Its antigen specificity is not known. Within one base of it there is no much larger clone, and no base qualities were kept. Graves' hyperthyroidism was defined as stable when no progression to ophthalmopathy occurred over 18 months of follow-up. Hyperthyroidism patients were aged 18 to 65 years and newly diagnosed, with disease duration of less than 2 months. Exclusion was applied to patients with uncontrolled infections, other autoimmune diseases, pregnancy or lactation. Clinical symptoms, serum thyroxine and TRAb, thyroid ultrasound, and orbital computed tomography formed the basis for the diagnoses. PBMCs were isolated from about 10 ml of fresh peripheral blood by Ficoll-Paque density gradient centrifugation. Total RNA was extracted with Trizol reagent, and quality was checked on an Agilent 2100 Bioanalyzer. Study-level results and caveats: Most expanded thyroid clonotypes (frequency above 0.001) were also detected in blood, a finding suggesting that blood repertoires may reflect thyroid immune responses. Ophthalmopathy was separated from stable hyperthyroidism by a 13 V-J signature model, with approximately 85% sensitivity and approximately 84% specificity obtained in cross-validation and 80%/75% obtained in testing. Sample size was not statistically predetermined, and investigators were not blinded to group allocation. In validation, the model predicted progression to ophthalmopathy with 60% to 71% sensitivity and roughly 72% specificity, a median of roughly seven months before onset.

Input material: blood. This TCR came from a woman under 30 with Graves' hyperthyroidism.

The base sequence is TGTGCCAGCAGCGCCCGGGACAGGGAGTACGAGCAGTACTTC. This translates into CASSARDREYEQYF. Recombination connected TRBV7-8 to TRBJ2-7, with 9 bases matching TRBD1. CDR3 length: 14 amino acids, cysteine to phenylalanine. The DNA shown is the 42-base CDR3, in frame from base 1. Reading the germline V gene gives CDR1 SGHVS and CDR2 FQNEAQ. Here V drops 5 bases and J drops 4 bases, and the junction holds 6 bases not matched to any gene. The full variable domain, with segments outside the CDR3 supplied by the reference TRBV7-8 and TRBJ2-7 proteins, appears as GAGVSQSPRYKVAKRGQDVALRCDPISGHVSLFWYQQALGQGPEFLTYFQNEAQLDKSGLPSDRFFAERPEGSVSTLKIQRTQQEDSAVYLCASSARDREYEQYFGPGTRLTVT.